The 7 T cell receptor beta chains below all came from one sample that was sequenced in a study of technical replicates of blood from a few donors. Clones were sequenced by immunoSEQ multiplex PCR, and TCRdb holds only the in-frame ones, with some missing. The sample lists tens of thousands of clones, approximately 94% seen once, with more than 0.2% in the top ten. Sequencing was carried out using T cells isolated from PBMCs. These receptors originate from a human donor in good health.

The J gene is TRBJ2-2, the V gene TRBV4-1, with 9 bases aligning to TRBD2. CDR1 MGHRA and CDR2 YSYEKL come from the germline V gene. V was clipped by 2 bases and J by 6 bases; unmatched bases: 4. The CDR3 sequence is 15 residues long. The CDR3 DNA sequence: TGCGCCAGCAGCCAATTGCGGGAGGGCCCCGGGGAGCTGTTTTTT. Protein: CASSQLREGPGELFF.

The chain joins TRBV6-4 to TRBJ1-5; the D gene is possibly TRBD1 (5 bases). This CDR3 comprises 15 residues. The V end lost 0 bases, the J end lost 4 bases, and 10 bases lay between the germline ends. Per the germline V gene, CDR1 is MRHNA and CDR2 is SNTAGT. The CDR3 region has the DNA TGTGCCAGCAGTGACTCTCCGACAGCTAATCAGCCCCAGCATTTT. As protein: CASSDSPTANQPQHF.

The chain carries TRBV7-6 and TRBJ2-5, with D unresolved. Germline CDR1 and CDR2: SGHVS and FNYEAQ. The CDR3 extends over 13 amino acids. Trimming shortened V by 1 base and J by 5 bases, and 8 bases separated the two germline ends. In DNA, the CDR3 is TGTGCCAGCAGCTTAGTTGGCTCCGAGACCCAGTACTTC. Translated, it gives CASSLVGSETQYF.

The chain links TRBV9 to TRBJ1-1; D not certain. The V gene's germline CDR1 is SGDLS and CDR2 YYNGEE. This CDR3 is built from 15 residues. Between the trimmed V and J ends, which lost 3 bases and 0 bases, there was a span of 12 bases. The CDR3 region has the DNA TGTGCCAGCAGCGAAGCGGAGAGCATGAACACTGAAGCTTTCTTT. The encoded protein is CASSEAESMNTEAFF.

This clone was seen only once. The chain carries TRBV30 and TRBJ2-7, with 11 bases matching TRBD1. V was clipped by 5 bases and J by 4 bases; unmatched bases: 4. Germline values: CDR1 GTSNPN, CDR2 SVGIG (reference sequence). The CDR3 runs to 13 residues. The CDR3 nucleotides are TGTGCCTGGCGGACAGGGGGCTCTTACGAGCAGTACTTC. Translated: CAWRTGGSYEQYF. Full variable domain (rest looked up from reference TRBV30 and TRBJ2-7): SQTIHQWPATLVQPVGSPLSLECTVEGTSNPNLYWYRQAAGRGLQLLFYSVGIGQISSEVPQNLSASRPQDRQFILSSKKLLLSDSGFYLCAWRTGGSYEQYFGPGTRLTVT.

The J gene is TRBJ2-3, the V gene TRBV27, with 9 bases lining up with TRBD1. This CDR3 comprises 19 residues. Germline V CDR1 and CDR2: MNHEY, SMNVEV (reference sequence). V was pared by 4 bases and J by 0 bases, with 14 bases of the junction left unmatched. The CDR3: CASSSPRGQGLRSTDTQYF. DNA of the CDR3: TGTGCCAGCAGTTCGCCCAGGGGACAGGGATTGCGAAGCACAGATACGCAGTATTTT.

The chain has TRBV1 and TRBJ2-2; the table names TRBD2, a call not compared with the DNA. TRBV1 represents a pseudogene. This CDR3 spans 18 amino acids. CDR3 sequence reads: CTSSQDSWRLTNTGELFF. The CDR3 DNA follows: TGCACCAGCAGCCAAGACAGCTGGCGGCTAACGAACACCGGGGAGCTGTTTTTT.